The 21 T cell receptor beta chains given below trace back to one sample, sequenced in a study of breast tumors, draining lymph nodes, adjacent tissues. Using its own MiXCR run on the multiplex PCR reads, TCRdb lists one record per CDR3 protein. Of 45,000 or so distinct CDR3 sequences listed, roughly 24% are singletons. Sequenced input: breast tumor tissue. The receptors shown here come from a female donor with breast cancer. Some clones in this sample may be carry-over from other donors' samples.

To note about this clonotype: A junction boundary mismatches the germline segment, possibly from a read error. The genes are TRBV12-3 or TRBV12-4 and TRBJ1-5; D remains unclear. This CDR3 has 15 amino acids. The CDR3 coding sequence is TGTTCCAGCAGTTTAGAGGGCGAATTGAATCAGCCCCAGCATTTT. Its translation is CSSSLEGELNQPQHF.

This clonotype was observed at least ten times. The rearrangement uses TRBV10-1 and TRBJ1-3; a possible D gene is TRBD1 (5 bases). Germline lookup yields CDR1 WNHNN and CDR2 SYGVQD (reference sequence). The CDR3 runs 17 residues. Deletions cut 0 bases from V and 0 bases from J, with 12 bases between. The CDR3 DNA is TGCGCCAGCAGTGAGTCTGGGGGGTCGAGCTCTGGAAACACCATATATTTT. Translation gives CASSESGGSSSGNTIYF.

This clonotype was detected ten times or more. The chain couples TRBV2 to TRBJ1-4, with 7 bases lining up with TRBD1. The germline gives CDR1 SNHLY, CDR2 FYNNEI. V lost 10 bases, J lost 0 bases, and 2 bases stayed unmatched. The CDR3 has 13 residues. CDR3 residues: CAIDRATNEKLFF. The CDR3 nucleotides read TGTGCCATCGACAGGGCAACTAATGAAAAACTGTTTTTT.

In this sample, this clonotype turned up many times. The rearrangement links TRBV14 to TRBJ1-2; D ambiguous. The CDR3 contains 12 residues. Trimming took 0 bases from V and 8 from J, leaving 7 bases between them. Per germline, CDR1 SGHDN and CDR2 FVKESK. CDR3 sequence reads: CASSQDTRGYTF. DNA of the CDR3: TGTGCCAGCAGCCAAGACACGCGAGGCTACACCTTC.

This chain links TRBV6-5 with TRBJ1-6; TRBD1 matches 11 bases. CDR3 length: 15 amino acids. Germline V gene data show CDR1 as MNHEY and CDR2 as SVGAGI. Unmatched junction bases numbered 7, after V lost 11 bases and J lost 4 bases. The CDR3 region is CASIGQGAYNSPLHF. In nucleotides, the CDR3 is TGTGCCTCCATCGGACAGGGGGCTTATAATTCACCCCTCCACTTT.

This clonotype was seen at least ten times. The CDR3 coding sequence is TGTGCCAGCAGCGACTCAGCGGGGGATACGCAGTATTTT. Its protein is CASSDSAGDTQYF. This chain joins TRBV9 and TRBJ2-3; 7 nucleotides align to TRBD2. The CDR3 is 13 amino acids. J was trimmed by 6 bases and V by 3 bases; bases with no gene match: 4. Germline CDR1 SGDLS, CDR2 YYNGEE. Supplemented by reference TRBV9 and TRBJ2-3, the full variable domain reads DSGVTQTPKHLITATGQRVTLRCSPRSGDLSVYWYQQSLDQGLQFLIQYYNGEERAKGNILERFSAQQFPDLHSELNLSSLELGDSALYFCASSDSAGDTQYFGPGTRLTVL.

This clonotype was seen only a few times. The rearrangement uses TRBV20-1 and TRBJ1-1, with 7 bases aligning to TRBD1. The trim removed 5 bases at V and 6 bases at J, leaving 6 bases unmatched. CDR1 is DFQATT and CDR2 is SNEGSKA in the germline V gene (reference sequence). The CDR3 spans 12 residues. CDR3 sequence (DNA): TGCAGTGCTTCATTTACAGGGGCTGAAGCTTTCTTT. Residues: CSASFTGAEAFF.

This clonotype was seen at least ten times. The chain joins TRBV4-1 to TRBJ2-1; D perhaps matches TRBD2 (7 bases). Germline CDR1 reads MGHRA; CDR2 reads YSYEKL. V shed 1 base and J shed 6 bases, with 19 bases lying between them. The length of the CDR3 is 17 residues. CDR3 loop: CASSQGRGGGGINEQFF. The CDR3 DNA reads TGCGCCAGCAGCCAAGGGAGAGGGGGGGGGGGCATCAATGAGCAGTTCTTC.

The rearrangement links TRBV3-1 to TRBJ1-1; tentatively, D is TRBD1 (5 bases). V dropped 6 bases and J dropped 1 base, with 12 bases sitting between them. CDR1 is LGHDT and CDR2 is YNNKEL in the germline V gene (reference sequence). The CDR3 sequence is 14 residues long. The DNA for the CDR3 is TGTGCCAGCAGTCAGACAGACACGAACACTGAAGCTTTCTTT. As protein: CASSQTDTNTEAFF.

Many counts were recorded for this clonotype. The chain is built from TRBV29-1 and TRBJ2-5, with D hard to call. Germline V gene lookup returns CDR1 SQVTM and CDR2 ANQGSEA. CDR3 length equals 13 residues. Between the trimmed V and J ends, which lost 5 bases and 1 base, there was a span of 11 bases. As DNA, the CDR3 is TGCAGCGTTTCTGTAGGGCGCCAAGAGACCCAGTACTTC. It encodes CSVSVGRQETQYF.

About this clonotype itself: This clone may be a read error of a much larger clone one base away. V and J are TRBV7-9 and TRBJ2-7; D uncertain. Germline V gives CDR1 SEHNR, CDR2 FQNEAQ (reference sequence). The CDR3 covers 13 residues. The CDR3 here is CASSLARHYGQYF. CDR3 DNA sequence: TGTGCCAGCAGCTTGGCTAGACACTACGGGCAGTACTTC.

Regarding this clonotype: Given a much more abundant clone one base away, this may be a read error. The chain employs TRBV7-2 and TRBJ1-5, with unresolved D. Germline CDR1 reads SGHTA; CDR2 reads FQGNSA. The CDR3 length is 16 residues. The CDR3: CASGLFPIRGNQPQHF. The CDR3 DNA reads as TGTGCCAGCGGCTTATTTCCTATACGTGGCAATCAGCCCCAGCATTTT. Based on the CDR3 plus reference TRBV7-2 and TRBJ1-5, the full variable domain is GAGVSQSPSNKVTEKGKDVELRCDPISGHTALYWYRQSLGQGLEFLIYFQGNSAPDKSGLPSDRFSAERTGGSVSTLTIQRTQQEDSAVYLCASGLFPIRGNQPQHFGDGTRLSIL.

This clonotype was recorded a few times. The chain recombines TRBV28 with TRBJ1-5; TRBD1 is a possible D gene (5 bases). The CDR3 has 18 amino acids. V was pared by 5 bases and J by 4 bases, with 24 bases between. The germline V gene has CDR1 MDHEN and CDR2 SYDVKM. The CDR3 region has the DNA TGTGCCAGCAGTCCAATGATATCAACACGGGGCGGTAATCAGCCCCAGCATTTT. Translation gives CASSPMISTRGGNQPQHF.

A remark on this clonotype: Its ends do not fully match the called genes, so a read error is possible. The genes are TRBV27 and TRBJ1-5; 8 positions agree with TRBD1. The germline gives CDR1 MNHEY, CDR2 SMNVEV (reference sequence). The CDR3 has 15 amino acids. The DNA for the CDR3 is TGTACCAGCAAACTCGACAGGGGCCCTAACCAGCCCCAGCATTTT. Translating gives CTSKLDRGPNQPQHF.

Comments on this clonotype: Because the CDR3 is missing its conserved closing phenylalanine or tryptophan, this is likely a read error. The chain is built from TRBV20-1 and TRBJ1-2; no clear D. This CDR3 comprises 11 residues. CDR1 and CDR2 from the germline V gene are DFQATT and SNEGSKA (reference sequence). DNA for the CDR3: TGCAGTGCTTCCCAGCCCTATGGGTACACCCTC. Encoded protein: CSASQPYGYTL.

This clonotype has at least ten counts. This sequence joins TRBV2 and TRBJ2-7; D is possibly TRBD1 (6 bases). Germline lookup yields CDR1 SNHLY and CDR2 FYNNEI. This CDR3 is built from 13 residues. Trimming removed 9 bases from V and 5 bases from J, with 17 bases in between. The DNA of the CDR3 is TGTGCCAGTTCTCAGGGGCGGTCCAACGAGCAGTACTTC. Translated, it gives CASSQGRSNEQYF.

This clonotype was recorded many times. This chain joins TRBV7-8 and TRBJ2-7; 16 nucleotides line up with TRBD2. The CDR3 spans 16 residues. CDR1 and CDR2 (germline): SGHVS, FQNEAQ. V gave up 5 bases and J gave up 7 bases; unmatched junction bases: 8. The CDR3 loop reads CASSHGTSGGADEQYF. CDR3 in DNA: TGTGCCAGCAGCCACGGGACTAGCGGGGGGGCCGATGAGCAGTACTTC.

This clonotype was counted ten times or more. V gene TRBV2 combines with J gene TRBJ2-1; TRBD1 aligns across 9 bases. V lost 7 bases to trimming and J lost 6 bases; unmatched junction nucleotides: 10. Per the germline V gene, CDR1 is SNHLY and CDR2 is FYNNEI. This CDR3 spans 15 amino acids. CDR3 sequence reads: CASKLTGTGINEQFF. CDR3 sequence (DNA): TGTGCCAGCAAGCTCACAGGGACAGGGATCAATGAGCAGTTCTTC.

This clonotype was seen repeatedly, ten times or more. V gene TRBV14 combines with J gene TRBJ2-1; D call uncertain. CDR1 is SGHDN and CDR2 is FVKESK in the germline V gene. The CDR3 totals 12 residues. V lost 3 bases and J lost 4, with 4 bases in between. For the CDR3, the DNA is TGTGCCAGCAGCCACGGATACAATGAGCAGTTCTTC. Protein product: CASSHGYNEQFF.

As for this clonotype: A much more abundant neighbour one base away suggests this may be a read error. The chain uses TRBV11-1 and TRBJ2-1, with D uncertain. Germline CDR1 reads SGHAT; CDR2 reads FQDESV (reference sequence). CDR3 size: 14 residues. V lost 1 base to trimming and J lost 9 bases, with 13 bases between them. The DNA of the CDR3 is TGTGCCAGCAGCTTAGGATTTCTGAGTGGTGAGCAGTTCTTC. Translating gives CASSLGFLSGEQFF.

The V gene is TRBV28, the J gene TRBJ2-7, with 9 bases identical to TRBD2. CDR1 and CDR2 (germline): MDHEN, SYDVKM. The V segment lost 7 bases and the J segment 5 bases; nucleotides outside the gene matches: 15. The CDR3 consists of 16 residues. CDR3 in DNA: TGTGCCAGCATTCCCCTGGGGCTAGCGGGAAGAAACGAGCAGTACTTC. This codes for CASIPLGLAGRNEQYF.